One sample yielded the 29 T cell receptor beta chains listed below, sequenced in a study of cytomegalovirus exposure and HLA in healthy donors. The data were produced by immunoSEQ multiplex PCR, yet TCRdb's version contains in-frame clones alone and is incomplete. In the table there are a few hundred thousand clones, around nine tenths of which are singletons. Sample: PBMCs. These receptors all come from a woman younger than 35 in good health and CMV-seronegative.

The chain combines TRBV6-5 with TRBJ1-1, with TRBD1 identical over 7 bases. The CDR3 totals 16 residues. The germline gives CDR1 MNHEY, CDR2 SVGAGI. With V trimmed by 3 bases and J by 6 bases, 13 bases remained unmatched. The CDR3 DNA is TGTGCCAGCAGTTATTACATCCGAGACAGGGTGGCTGAAGCTTTCTTT. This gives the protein CASSYYIRDRVAEAFF.

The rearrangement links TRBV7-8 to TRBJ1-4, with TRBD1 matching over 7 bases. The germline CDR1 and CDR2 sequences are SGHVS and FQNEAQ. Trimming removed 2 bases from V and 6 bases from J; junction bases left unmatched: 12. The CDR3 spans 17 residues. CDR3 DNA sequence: TGTGCCAGCAGCTTATCGATCACCGGGACAGAGGATGAAAAACTGTTTTTT. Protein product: CASSLSITGTEDEKLFF.

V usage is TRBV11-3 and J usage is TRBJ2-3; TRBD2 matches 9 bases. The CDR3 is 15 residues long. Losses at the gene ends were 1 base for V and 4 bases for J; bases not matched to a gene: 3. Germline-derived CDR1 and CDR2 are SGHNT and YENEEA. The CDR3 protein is CASSLGGRAADTQYF. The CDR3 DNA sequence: TGTGCCAGCAGCTTAGGCGGGAGGGCCGCAGATACGCAGTATTTT.

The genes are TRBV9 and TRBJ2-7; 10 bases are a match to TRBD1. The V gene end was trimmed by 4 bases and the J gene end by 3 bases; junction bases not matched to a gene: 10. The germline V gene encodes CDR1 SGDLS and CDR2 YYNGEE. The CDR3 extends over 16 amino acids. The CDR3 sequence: CASSRGWDRGVYEQYF. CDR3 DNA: TGTGCCAGCAGCCGTGGTTGGGACAGGGGAGTCTACGAGCAGTACTTC.

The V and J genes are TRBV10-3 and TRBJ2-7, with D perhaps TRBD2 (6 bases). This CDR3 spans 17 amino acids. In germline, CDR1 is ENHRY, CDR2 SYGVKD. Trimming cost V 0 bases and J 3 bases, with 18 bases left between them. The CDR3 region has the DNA TGTGCCATCAGTGAGTCAGATAGCGGTGGAGGCAACTACGAGCAGTACTTC. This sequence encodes CAISESDSGGGNYEQYF.

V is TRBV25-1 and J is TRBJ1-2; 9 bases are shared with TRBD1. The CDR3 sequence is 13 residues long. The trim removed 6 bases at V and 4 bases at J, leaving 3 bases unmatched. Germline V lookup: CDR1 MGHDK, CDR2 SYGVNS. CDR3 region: CASSAGQGYGYTF. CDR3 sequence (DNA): TGTGCCAGCAGCGCGGGACAGGGCTATGGCTACACCTTC.

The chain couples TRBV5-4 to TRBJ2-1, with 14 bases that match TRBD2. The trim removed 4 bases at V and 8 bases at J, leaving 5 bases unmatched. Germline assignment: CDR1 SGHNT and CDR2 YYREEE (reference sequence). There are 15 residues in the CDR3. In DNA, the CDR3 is TGTGCCAGCAGCCCGGGACTAGCGGGAGTCTATGAGCAGTTCTTC. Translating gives CASSPGLAGVYEQFF.

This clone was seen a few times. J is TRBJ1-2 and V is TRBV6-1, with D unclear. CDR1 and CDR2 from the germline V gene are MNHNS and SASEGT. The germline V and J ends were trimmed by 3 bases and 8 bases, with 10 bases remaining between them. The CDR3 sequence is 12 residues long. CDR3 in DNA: TGTGCCAGCAGTGAGGACTATGGAGGCTACACCTTC. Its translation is CASSEDYGGYTF.

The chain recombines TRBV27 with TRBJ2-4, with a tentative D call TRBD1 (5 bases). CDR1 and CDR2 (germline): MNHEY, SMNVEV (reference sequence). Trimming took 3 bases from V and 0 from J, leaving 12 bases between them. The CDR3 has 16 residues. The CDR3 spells CASSFSGQIAKNIQYF. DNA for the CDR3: TGTGCCAGCAGTTTTTCAGGGCAGATAGCCAAAAACATTCAGTACTTC.

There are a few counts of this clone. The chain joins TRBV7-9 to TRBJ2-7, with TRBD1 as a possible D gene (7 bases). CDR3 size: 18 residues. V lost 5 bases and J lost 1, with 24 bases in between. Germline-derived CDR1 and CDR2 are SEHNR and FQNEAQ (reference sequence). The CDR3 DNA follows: TGTGCCAGCAGCCCCTTCTTCACCCAGGGGGGTTCGTCCTACGAGCAGTACTTC. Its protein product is CASSPFFTQGGSSYEQYF.

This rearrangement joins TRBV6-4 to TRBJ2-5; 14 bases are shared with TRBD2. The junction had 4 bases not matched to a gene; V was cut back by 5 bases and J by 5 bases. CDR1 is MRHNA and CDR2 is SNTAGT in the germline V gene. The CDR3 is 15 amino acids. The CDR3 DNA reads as TGTGCCAGCAGTCCGGGACTAGCGGGAGTGGAGACCCAGTACTTC. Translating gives CASSPGLAGVETQYF.

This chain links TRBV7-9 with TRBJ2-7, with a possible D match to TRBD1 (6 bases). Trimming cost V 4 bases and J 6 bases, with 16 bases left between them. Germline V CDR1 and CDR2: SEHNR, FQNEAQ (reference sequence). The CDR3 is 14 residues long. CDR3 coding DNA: TGTGCCAGCAGCTGGGGGCTGAATCCTTCCGAGCAGTACTTC. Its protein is CASSWGLNPSEQYF.

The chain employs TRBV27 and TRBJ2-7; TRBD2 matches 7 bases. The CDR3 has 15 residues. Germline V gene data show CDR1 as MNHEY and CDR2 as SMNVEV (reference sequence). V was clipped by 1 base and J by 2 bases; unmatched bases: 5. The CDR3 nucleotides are TGTGCCAGCAGTTTATTCCTAGCGGAGACCTACGAGCAGTACTTC. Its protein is CASSLFLAETYEQYF.

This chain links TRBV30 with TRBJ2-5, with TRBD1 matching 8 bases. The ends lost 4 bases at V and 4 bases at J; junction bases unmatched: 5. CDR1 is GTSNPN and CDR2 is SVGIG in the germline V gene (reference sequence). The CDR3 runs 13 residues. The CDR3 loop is CAWNPTGGETQYF. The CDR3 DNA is TGTGCCTGGAATCCAACAGGGGGAGAGACCCAGTACTTC.

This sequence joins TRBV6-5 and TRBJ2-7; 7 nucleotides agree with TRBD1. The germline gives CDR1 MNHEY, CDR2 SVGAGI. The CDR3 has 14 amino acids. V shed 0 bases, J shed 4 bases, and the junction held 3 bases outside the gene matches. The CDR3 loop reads CASSYSRDSYEQYF. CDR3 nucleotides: TGTGCCAGCAGTTACTCGAGGGACAGTTACGAGCAGTACTTC.

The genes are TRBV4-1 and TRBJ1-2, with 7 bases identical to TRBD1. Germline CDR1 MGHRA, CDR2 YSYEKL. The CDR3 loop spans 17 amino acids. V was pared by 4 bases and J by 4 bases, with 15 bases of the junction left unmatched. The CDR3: CASSPGAQPGQTYGYTF. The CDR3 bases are TGCGCCAGCAGCCCCGGGGCCCAACCGGGACAGACCTATGGCTACACCTTC.

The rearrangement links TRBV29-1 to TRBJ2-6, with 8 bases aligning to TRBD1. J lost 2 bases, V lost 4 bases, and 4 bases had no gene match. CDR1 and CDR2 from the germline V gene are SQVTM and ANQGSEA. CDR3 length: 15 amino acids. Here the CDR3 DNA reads TGCAGCGTTGGCGACAGGGGAACTGGGGCCAACGTCCTGACTTTC. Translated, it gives CSVGDRGTGANVLTF.

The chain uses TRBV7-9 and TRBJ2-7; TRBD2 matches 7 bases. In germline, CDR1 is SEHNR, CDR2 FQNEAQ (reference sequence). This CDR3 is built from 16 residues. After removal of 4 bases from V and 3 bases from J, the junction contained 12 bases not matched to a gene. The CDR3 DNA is TGTGCCAGCAGCTCCCCACTAGCGAAAGGCCTCTACGAGCAGTACTTC. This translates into CASSSPLAKGLYEQYF.

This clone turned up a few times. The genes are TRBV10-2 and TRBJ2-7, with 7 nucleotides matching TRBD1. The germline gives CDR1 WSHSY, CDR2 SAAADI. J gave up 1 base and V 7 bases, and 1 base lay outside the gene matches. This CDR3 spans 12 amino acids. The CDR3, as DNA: TGCGCCAGCAACAGGGGTTCCTACGAGCAGTACTTC. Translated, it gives CASNRGSYEQYF.

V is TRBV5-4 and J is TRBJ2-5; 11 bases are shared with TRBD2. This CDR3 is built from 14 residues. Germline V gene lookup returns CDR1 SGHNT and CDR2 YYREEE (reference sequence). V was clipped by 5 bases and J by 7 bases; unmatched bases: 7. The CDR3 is CASRISGRDGTQYF. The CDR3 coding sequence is TGTGCCAGCAGGATTAGCGGGAGGGATGGGACCCAGTACTTC.

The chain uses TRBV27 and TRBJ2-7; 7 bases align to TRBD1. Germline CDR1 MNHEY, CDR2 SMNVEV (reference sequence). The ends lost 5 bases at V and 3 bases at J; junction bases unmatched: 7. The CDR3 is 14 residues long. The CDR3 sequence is CASSLTGFRYEQYF. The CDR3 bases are TGTGCCAGCAGTCTGACAGGGTTTCGCTACGAGCAGTACTTC.

CDR3 bases: TGTGCCAGCAGCTCGTTAGATGCGACTAGCGGGATAAACTACGAGCAGTACTTC. Translated: CASSSLDATSGINYEQYF. The rearrangement uses TRBV7-9 and TRBJ2-7; 11 nucleotides agree with TRBD2. Germline CDR1 reads SEHNR; CDR2 reads FQNEAQ (reference sequence). V lost 4 bases and J lost 3; bases outside the gene matches: 14. The length of the CDR3 is 18 residues.

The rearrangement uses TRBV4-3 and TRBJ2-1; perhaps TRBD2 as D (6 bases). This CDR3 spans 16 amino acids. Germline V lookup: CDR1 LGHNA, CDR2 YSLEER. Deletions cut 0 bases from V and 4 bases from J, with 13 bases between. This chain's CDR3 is CASSQDGSGHYNEQFF. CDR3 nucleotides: TGCGCCAGCAGCCAAGACGGCAGCGGGCATTACAATGAGCAGTTCTTC.

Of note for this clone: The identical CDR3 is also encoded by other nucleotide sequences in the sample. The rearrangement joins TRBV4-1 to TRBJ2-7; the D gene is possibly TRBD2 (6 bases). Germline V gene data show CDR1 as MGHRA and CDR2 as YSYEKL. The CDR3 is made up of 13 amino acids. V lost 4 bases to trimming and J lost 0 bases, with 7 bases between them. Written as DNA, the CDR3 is TGCGCCAGCAGCCGGGACTCCTCCTACGAGCAGTACTTC. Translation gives CASSRDSSYEQYF.

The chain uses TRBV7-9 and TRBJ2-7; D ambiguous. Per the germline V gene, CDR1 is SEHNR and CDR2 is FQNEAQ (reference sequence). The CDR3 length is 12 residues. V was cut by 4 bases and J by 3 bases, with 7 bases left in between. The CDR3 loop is CASSSEYYEQYF. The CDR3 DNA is TGTGCCAGCAGCTCAGAATACTACGAGCAGTACTTC.

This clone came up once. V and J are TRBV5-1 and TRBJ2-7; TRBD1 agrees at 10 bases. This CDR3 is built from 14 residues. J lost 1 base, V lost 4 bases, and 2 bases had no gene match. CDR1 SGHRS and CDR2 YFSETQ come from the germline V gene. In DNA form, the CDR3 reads TGCGCCAGCAGCAAGGGACAGGGGTCCTACGAGCAGTACTTC. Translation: CASSKGQGSYEQYF.

This chain's CDR3 is CASSLARGYVEQFF. CDR3 in DNA: TGTGCCAGCAGCTTAGCGCGGGGCTACGTGGAGCAGTTCTTC. The chain combines TRBV7-9 with TRBJ2-1, with TRBD2 as a possible D gene (6 bases). Germline V gene lookup returns CDR1 SEHNR and CDR2 FQNEAQ (reference sequence). Trimming removed 0 bases at V and 10 bases at J, with 13 bases between. The CDR3 covers 14 residues.

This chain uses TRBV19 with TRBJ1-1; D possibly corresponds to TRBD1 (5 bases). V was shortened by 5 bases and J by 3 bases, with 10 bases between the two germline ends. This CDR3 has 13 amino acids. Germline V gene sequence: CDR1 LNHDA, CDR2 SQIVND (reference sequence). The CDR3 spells CASSLSGYTEAFF. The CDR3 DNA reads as TGTGCCAGTAGTTTGTCAGGGTACACTGAAGCTTTCTTT.

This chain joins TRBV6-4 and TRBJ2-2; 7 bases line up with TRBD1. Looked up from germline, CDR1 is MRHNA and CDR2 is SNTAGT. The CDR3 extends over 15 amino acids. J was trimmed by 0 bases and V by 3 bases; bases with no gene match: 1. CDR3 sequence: CASSEQGSNTGELFF. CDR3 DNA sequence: TGTGCCAGCAGTGAACAGGGGTCGAACACCGGGGAGCTGTTTTTT.